What follows are 23 T cell receptor beta chains derived from one specimen sequenced in a study of shared clonotypes between healthy human individuals (dated by TCRdb to between 2020 and 2021). For the CD8 naive samples, CD45RO-negative cells were positively selected for CCR7, yielding a CD45RA+CCR7+ population from which TemRA cells were excluded. The method was the immunoSEQ multiplex PCR assay. In TCRdb, the immuneACCESS table is reduced to in-frame sequences with V and J assigned. These tables do not hold every clone; where another copy was compared, an unresolved V gene accounts for under half, and the others remain unexplained. The sample has roughly 2,000,000 clones on record, around 95% of them singletons. The ten largest clones represent approximately 1.6% of the sample. Sequenced material: naive CD8+ T cells from PBMCs. Reading the label with the study, this specimen's cell subset or site is: CD45RA+CCR7+. These receptor sequences come from a man younger than 35 in good health. Some clones in this sample may be carry-over from other donors' samples.

The rearrangement joins TRBV7-9 to TRBJ2-5; tentatively, D is TRBD2 (5 bases). The CDR3 runs 12 residues. V shed 8 bases and J shed 5 bases, with 12 bases lying between them. Germline V gene data show CDR1 as SEHNR and CDR2 as FQNEAQ (reference sequence). The CDR3 loop reads CASERDRETQYF. In DNA, the CDR3 is TGTGCCAGCGAACGGGATAGGGAGACCCAGTACTTC. The complete variable domain, with remaining parts taken from reference TRBV7-9 and TRBJ2-5, reads DTGVSQNPRHKITKRGQNVTFRCDPISEHNRLYWYRQTLGQGPEFLTYFQNEAQLEKSRLLSDRFSAERPKGSFSTLEIQRTEQGDSAMYLCASERDRETQYFGPGTRLLVL.

Concerning this clone: Other nucleotide sequences in the sample specify the same CDR3. The chain joins TRBV27 to TRBJ2-7, with 12 bases identical to TRBD1. The germline V gene encodes CDR1 MNHEY and CDR2 SMNVEV (reference sequence). The CDR3 spans 15 residues. With 2 bases clipped from V and 3 bases from J, the junction kept 2 bases outside the gene matches. The DNA for the CDR3 is TGTGCCAGCAGTTTAGGGACAGGGGGCATCTACGAGCAGTACTTC. Translation gives CASSLGTGGIYEQYF.

The V call is TRBV25-1, the J call TRBJ2-1, with D unresolved. Germline CDR1 reads MGHDK; CDR2 reads SYGVNS. The CDR3 has 13 residues. V was trimmed by 1 base and J by 9 bases, leaving 10 bases between them. The chain's CDR3 is CASSELVDLEQFF. In DNA, the CDR3 is TGTGCCAGCAGTGAATTGGTGGACCTTGAGCAGTTCTTC.

A remark on this clone: Other DNA sequences within the sample encode an identical CDR3. The V call is TRBV6-5, the J call TRBJ2-5; no definite D call. Looked up from germline, CDR1 is MNHEY and CDR2 is SVGAGI. This CDR3 has 13 amino acids. V was cut by 2 bases and J by 3 bases, with 7 bases left in between. The CDR3 protein is CASSYGYKETQYF. CDR3 nucleotides: TGTGCCAGCAGTTACGGCTATAAAGAGACCCAGTACTTC.

The DNA of the CDR3 is TGTGCCAGCAGCTTAGGGGGCGACGGGCACTACGAGCAGTACTTC. It specifies CASSLGGDGHYEQYF. J is TRBJ2-7 and V is TRBV13; D is ambiguous. This CDR3 region has 15 residues. V lost 0 bases and J 3 bases, leaving 12 bases between the germline ends. Germline V gives CDR1 PRHDT, CDR2 FYEKMQ (reference sequence).

The V gene is TRBV11-2, the J gene TRBJ1-1; D is unresolved. V dropped 4 bases and J dropped 6 bases, with 12 bases sitting between them. Germline CDR1 is SGHAT and CDR2 is FQNNGV. The CDR3 is 13 amino acids. The CDR3 DNA follows: TGTGCCAGCAGCTCAAGAAACTCCCCTGAAGCTTTCTTT. The encoded protein is CASSSRNSPEAFF.

A word on this clone: Other nucleotide sequences from this sample produce the same CDR3. This rearrangement joins TRBV19 to TRBJ2-7; D is ambiguous. Per the germline V gene, CDR1 is LNHDA and CDR2 is SQIVND (reference sequence). The CDR3 contains 13 residues. Trimming took 1 base from V and 5 from J, leaving 9 bases between them. CDR3 in amino acids: CASSIVGGDEQYF. The CDR3 coding sequence is TGTGCCAGTAGTATAGTGGGCGGAGACGAGCAGTACTTC.

This chain connects TRBV30 to TRBJ2-7; either TRBD1 or TRBD2 may fit D (5 bases each). Germline V CDR1 and CDR2: GTSNPN, SVGIG (reference sequence). The CDR3 is 15 amino acids. Trimming cost V 3 bases and J 3 bases, with 18 bases left between them. The CDR3 here is CAWRPPRGPYYEQYF. The DNA of the CDR3 is TGTGCCTGGAGACCTCCCCGGGGCCCCTACTACGAGCAGTACTTC.

This rearrangement joins TRBV29-1 to TRBJ1-2; D possibly corresponds to TRBD1 (6 bases). V dropped 6 bases and J dropped 4 bases, with 12 bases sitting between them. In germline, CDR1 is SQVTM, CDR2 ANQGSEA. The CDR3 contains 12 residues. The CDR3: CSVLTGTYGYTF. As DNA, the CDR3 is TGCAGCGTCCTTACAGGGACCTATGGCTACACCTTC.

This clone showed up just a few times. This sequence joins TRBV9 and TRBJ1-3; no reliable D call. Trimming removed 4 bases at V and 0 bases at J, with 11 bases between. Germline CDR1 reads SGDLS; CDR2 reads YYNGEE. The CDR3 totals 15 residues. Here the CDR3 reads CASSLWGDSGNTIYF. Written as DNA, the CDR3 is TGTGCCAGCAGCCTTTGGGGTGACTCTGGAAACACCATATATTTT.

The chain combines TRBV6-1 with TRBJ1-2; D not certain. Germline V gene data show CDR1 as MNHNS and CDR2 as SASEGT. The CDR3 is made up of 13 amino acids. The germline V and J ends were trimmed by 3 bases and 4 bases, with 9 bases remaining between them. In DNA, the CDR3 is TGTGCCAGCAGTGATATATCGGGCTATGGCTACACCTTC. It specifies CASSDISGYGYTF.

This clone has a single count. The chain is built from TRBV10-3 and TRBJ2-5, with D unclear. The germline V and J ends were trimmed by 6 bases and 5 bases, with 13 bases remaining between them. CDR3 length equals 13 residues. Germline assignment: CDR1 ENHRY and CDR2 SYGVKD. Here the CDR3 reads CAISPSSEETQYF. In DNA, the CDR3 is TGTGCCATCAGCCCCTCCAGCGAGGAGACCCAGTACTTC.

This chain connects TRBV1 to TRBJ2-3; TRBD2 is taken as the D call from the table, unchecked against the DNA. TRBV1 is an annotated pseudogene. The CDR3 length is 20 residues. The CDR3 loop is CTSSQKRTSGTHIKEDTQYF. The CDR3 DNA is TGCACCAGCAGCCAGAAGCGGACTAGCGGGACGCACATTAAGGAAGATACGCAGTATTTT.

A word on this clone: Distinct nucleotide sequences in the sample also encode this CDR3. The chain carries TRBV5-1 and TRBJ2-7; D uncertain. This CDR3 region has 12 residues. Germline values: CDR1 SGHRS, CDR2 YFSETQ. V shed 3 bases and J shed 5 bases, with 9 bases lying between them. CDR3 amino acids: CASSSLRDEQYF. The DNA for the CDR3 is TGCGCCAGCAGCTCTTTAAGGGACGAGCAGTACTTC.

To note about this clone: This CDR3 is also generated by other DNA sequences in the sample. The CDR3 region is CASSRPATNEKLFF. CDR3 in DNA: TGTGCCAGTAGTCGCCCCGCAACTAATGAAAAACTGTTTTTT. This chain joins TRBV19 and TRBJ1-4, with D uncertain. Trimming took 5 bases from V and 0 from J, leaving 7 bases between them. CDR3 length: 14 residues. Germline CDR1 and CDR2: LNHDA and SQIVND (reference sequence).

The J gene is TRBJ2-5, the V gene TRBV29-1, with D perhaps matching TRBD1 (5 bases). V was shortened by 7 bases and J by 1 base, with 10 bases between the two germline ends. Germline V CDR1 and CDR2: SQVTM, ANQGSEA. This CDR3 spans 12 amino acids. The CDR3 reads CSAKDTQETQYF. CDR3 sequence (DNA): TGCAGCGCTAAGGACACCCAAGAGACCCAGTACTTC.

This clone was observed a single time. The gene calls are TRBV7-9 and TRBJ2-5, with TRBD2 matching 13 bases. V lost 3 bases, J lost 9 bases, and 10 bases stayed unmatched. Germline V gene lookup returns CDR1 SEHNR and CDR2 FQNEAQ (reference sequence). The CDR3 is 16 residues long. CDR3 in amino acids: CASSFPGLAGVDAQYF. The CDR3 bases are TGTGCCAGCAGCTTCCCAGGACTAGCGGGGGTAGATGCCCAGTACTTC. The entire variable domain, with the rest obtained from reference TRBV7-9 and TRBJ2-5, is as follows: DTGVSQNPRHKITKRGQNVTFRCDPISEHNRLYWYRQTLGQGPEFLTYFQNEAQLEKSRLLSDRFSAERPKGSFSTLEIQRTEQGDSAMYLCASSFPGLAGVDAQYFGPGTRLLVL.

This clone was observed a single time. V is TRBV6-1 and J is TRBJ1-4; no definite D call. The germline V gene encodes CDR1 MNHNS and CDR2 SASEGT. V lost 6 bases to trimming and J lost 5 bases, with 13 bases between them. The CDR3 contains 14 residues. The CDR3 DNA reads as TGTGCCAGCAGACCAAGAGAGCTGAATGAAAAACTGTTTTTT. As protein: CASRPRELNEKLFF.

The chain couples TRBV14 to TRBJ2-4, with TRBD1 matching 8 bases. Germline CDR1 SGHDN, CDR2 FVKESK. With V trimmed by 1 base and J by 3 bases, 2 bases remained unmatched. The CDR3 spans 15 residues. The CDR3 coding sequence is TGTGCCAGCAGCCAAGCCGGGACAGGCAAAAACATTCAGTACTTC. Its protein product is CASSQAGTGKNIQYF.

This clone was seen a single time. V and J are TRBV2 and TRBJ1-2; perhaps TRBD1 as D (6 bases). V lost 5 bases and J lost 3, with 19 bases in between. From germline, CDR1 is SNHLY and CDR2 FYNNEI. The CDR3 spans 16 residues. CDR3 in amino acids: CASSPRGGALDYGYTF. CDR3 coding DNA: TGTGCCAGCAGTCCTAGGGGGGGGGCATTGGACTATGGCTACACCTTC.

The chain combines TRBV12-5 with TRBJ1-2; D possibly corresponds to TRBD1 (6 bases). Germline V gene lookup returns CDR1 LGHNT and CDR2 FRNRAP. There are 14 residues in the CDR3. V shed 2 bases and J shed 6 bases, with 13 bases lying between them. CDR3 sequence: CASGLIPGADGYTF. For the CDR3, the DNA is TGTGCTAGTGGTTTGATTCCGGGGGCTGATGGCTACACCTTC. Full variable domain (outside the CDR3, taken from reference TRBV12-5 and TRBJ1-2): DARVTQTPRHKVTEMGQEVTMRCQPILGHNTVFWYRQTMMQGLELLAYFRNRAPLDDSGMPKDRFSAEMPDATLATLKIQPSEPRDSAVYFCASGLIPGADGYTFGSGTRLTVV.

V usage is TRBV27 and J usage is TRBJ2-1, with 9 nucleotides matching TRBD2. The germline V gene encodes CDR1 MNHEY and CDR2 SMNVEV (reference sequence). The CDR3 covers 17 residues. Germline trimming cut 1 base from V and 4 bases from J; bases unmatched to any gene: 8. The CDR3 sequence: CASSLYTGTSRYNEQFF. The CDR3 DNA sequence: TGTGCCAGCAGTTTATACACCGGGACTAGCCGTTACAATGAGCAGTTCTTC.

V is TRBV11-2 and J is TRBJ2-3; TRBD1 matches at 10 bases. With 5 bases clipped from V and 1 base from J, the junction kept 6 bases outside the gene matches. Germline values: CDR1 SGHAT, CDR2 FQNNGV. This CDR3 is built from 16 residues. The CDR3, as DNA: TGTGCCAGCAGCGGCCGACAGGGGGCAGGCACAGATACGCAGTATTTT. This encodes CASSGRQGAGTDTQYF.